Listed below are T cell receptor beta chains from one sample, sequenced in a study of shared clonotypes between healthy human individuals. Sequencing used immunoSEQ multiplex PCR; TCRdb keeps in-frame clones, though not all of them. The table shows a few million clones, with 80% to 95% occurring only once. The sample taken for sequencing was naive CD8+ T cells from PBMCs. These TCRs come from a man aged 18 to 29 in good health. Some clones in this sample may be carry-over from other donors' samples. Both conserved end residues are part of each CDR3. A D gene is named only where the DNA matches it firmly. Size tells how often a clone was seen (once, few, many) or the class of an expanded clone, and some rows leave it out.

V: TRBV7-9; J: TRBJ2-2; length: 16; size: NA; D: TRBD1; CDR3: CASSDARQGGSGELFF; DNA: TGTGCCAGCAGCGACGCGAGACAGGGCGGCTCCGGGGAGCTGTTTTTT
V: TRBV15; J: TRBJ2-7; length: 16; size: once; D: NA; CDR3: CATSSRGITTSLKQYF; DNA: TGTGCCACCAGCTCCCGCGGTATAACTACCTCCTTGAAGCAGTACTTC
V: TRBV7-9; J: TRBJ2-5; length: 15; size: NA; D: NA; CDR3: CASSSLEVIQETQYF; DNA: TGTGCCAGCAGCTCCCTGGAGGTTATACAAGAGACCCAGTACTTC
V: TRBV4-2; J: TRBJ2-5; length: 14; size: NA; D: NA; CDR3: CASSQIRDEETQYF; DNA: TGTGCCAGCAGCCAAATCCGGGACGAAGAGACCCAGTACTTC
V: TRBV4-3; J: TRBJ2-1; length: 16; size: NA; D: NA; CDR3: CASSQGYQLTYNEQFF; DNA: TGCGCCAGCAGCCAAGGGTACCAATTGACCTACAATGAGCAGTTCTTC
V: TRBV28; J: TRBJ2-1; length: 13; size: NA; D: NA; CDR3: CASASRGPNEQFF; DNA: TGTGCCAGCGCCAGCAGGGGCCCAAATGAGCAGTTCTTC
V: TRBV25-1; J: TRBJ2-3; length: 14; size: NA; D: TRBD1; CDR3: CASGRGLGTDTQYF; DNA: TGTGCCAGCGGAAGGGGGCTGGGGACAGATACGCAGTATTTT
V: TRBV28; J: TRBJ1-5; length: 16; size: NA; D: NA; CDR3: CASSWSGDGSNQPQHF; DNA: TGTGCCAGCAGCTGGAGTGGGGACGGGAGCAATCAGCCCCAGCATTTT
V: TRBV2; J: TRBJ2-7; length: 14; size: NA; D: NA; CDR3: CASSPRTGVREQYF; DNA: TGTGCCAGCAGTCCCCGGACTGGGGTCCGAGAGCAGTACTTC
V: TRBV27; J: TRBJ2-1; length: 15; size: once; D: NA; CDR3: CASSFRSPRTSEQFF; DNA: TGTGCCAGCAGTTTTCGTAGCCCCCGGACCAGTGAGCAGTTCTTC
V: TRBV28; J: TRBJ2-7; length: 13; size: NA; D: NA; CDR3: CATRRRGPYEQYF; DNA: TGTGCCACCCGACGGAGGGGTCCATACGAGCAGTACTTC
V: TRBV7-6; J: TRBJ2-3; length: 16; size: once; D: TRBD1; CDR3: CASSLGDRGQRDTQYF; DNA: TGTGCCAGCAGCTTAGGGGACAGGGGGCAAAGAGATACGCAGTATTTT
V: TRBV7-3; J: TRBJ2-1; length: 15; size: NA; D: NA; CDR3: CASSFEYTTYNEQFF; DNA: TGTGCCAGCAGCTTCGAGTATACTACCTACAATGAGCAGTTCTTC
V: TRBV5-4; J: TRBJ2-7; length: 14; size: NA; D: NA; CDR3: CASSSWGVGSEQYF; DNA: TGTGCCAGCAGCTCTTGGGGAGTGGGGAGCGAGCAGTACTTC
V: TRBV6-5; J: TRBJ2-7; length: 15; size: NA; D: TRBD1; CDR3: CASSSETGGSYEQYF; DNA: TGTGCCAGCAGCTCCGAGACAGGGGGCAGCTACGAGCAGTACTTC
V: TRBV7-6; J: TRBJ2-3; length: 15; size: NA; D: TRBD2; CDR3: CASSLLAVSTDTQYF; DNA: TGTGCCAGCAGCTTACTAGCGGTTAGCACAGATACGCAGTATTTT
V: TRBV27; J: TRBJ2-7; length: 10; size: NA; D: NA; CDR3: CASTLTGQYF; DNA: TGTGCCAGCACCCTGACGGGGCAGTACTTC
V: TRBV28; J: TRBJ2-4; length: 16; size: NA; D: TRBD1; CDR3: CASSSQQGAIYYIQYF; DNA: TGTGCCAGCAGTTCTCAACAGGGGGCAATATATTACATTCAGTACTTC
V: TRBV28; J: TRBJ1-5; length: 14; size: NA; D: NA; CDR3: CASLNRVWNQPQHF; DNA: TGTGCCAGCCTAAACAGGGTGTGGAATCAGCCCCAGCATTTT
V: TRBV2; J: TRBJ1-4; length: 14; size: NA; D: NA; CDR3: CASSRGGTNEKLFF; DNA: TGTGCCAGCAGCCGGGGGGGGACTAATGAAAAACTGTTTTTT
V: TRBV7-9; J: TRBJ2-3; length: 14; size: NA; D: NA; CDR3: CASSLAVVTDTQYF; DNA: TGTGCCAGCAGCTTAGCGGTAGTCACAGATACGCAGTATTTT
V: TRBV28; J: TRBJ2-1; length: 15; size: NA; D: TRBD2; CDR3: CASRLAGGSYNEQFF; DNA: TGTGCCAGCAGATTAGCGGGGGGCTCCTACAATGAGCAGTTCTTC
V: TRBV27; J: TRBJ2-7; length: 14; size: NA; D: NA; CDR3: CASSFSGLGYEQYF; DNA: TGTGCCAGCAGTTTCTCGGGATTGGGTTACGAGCAGTACTTC
V: TRBV12-5; J: TRBJ2-1; length: 16; size: once; D: TRBD2; CDR3: CASGLVNPGLAGVEFF; DNA: TGTGCTAGTGGTTTAGTCAATCCGGGACTAGCGGGAGTGGAGTTCTTC
V: TRBV9; J: TRBJ2-2; length: 11; size: NA; D: NA; CDR3: CASSAGWELFF; DNA: TGTGCCAGCAGCGCAGGTTGGGAGCTGTTTTTT
V: TRBV5-1; J: TRBJ2-1; length: 15; size: NA; D: TRBD2; CDR3: CASSLTSGGYNEQFF; DNA: TGCGCCAGCAGCCTGACTAGCGGAGGTTACAATGAGCAGTTCTTC
V: TRBV7-2; J: TRBJ2-3; length: 15; size: once; D: NA; CDR3: CASSPREPSGDTQYF; DNA: TGTGCCAGCAGCCCCCGGGAGCCCTCGGGAGATACGCAGTATTTT
V: TRBV7-2; J: TRBJ2-7; length: 14; size: NA; D: NA; CDR3: CASSSWRDEYEQYF; DNA: TGTGCCAGCAGCTCGTGGAGGGATGAGTACGAGCAGTACTTC
V: TRBV6-6; J: TRBJ2-5; length: 15; size: NA; D: NA; CDR3: CASSMRVQRTETQYF; DNA: TGTGCCAGCAGTATGAGGGTACAGAGGACAGAGACCCAGTACTTC
V: TRBV7-2; J: TRBJ1-5; length: 13; size: NA; D: NA; CDR3: CASSFGGNQPQHF; DNA: TGTGCCAGCAGCTTTGGAGGTAATCAGCCCCAGCATTTT
V: TRBV5-1; J: TRBJ2-1; length: 12; size: NA; D: NA; CDR3: CASSLGWLEQFF; DNA: TGCGCCAGCAGCTTGGGTTGGCTCGAGCAGTTCTTC
V: TRBV7-6; J: TRBJ1-4; length: 17; size: NA; D: TRBD1; CDR3: CASSLVAGGFVYEKLFF; DNA: TGTGCCAGCAGCTTAGTCGCAGGGGGCTTCGTTTATGAAAAACTGTTTTTT
V: TRBV4-1; J: TRBJ1-1; length: 17; size: NA; D: NA; CDR3: CASSPTRADLLNTEAFF; DNA: TGCGCCAGCAGCCCGACCCGGGCAGATCTTTTGAACACTGAAGCTTTCTTT
V: TRBV19; J: TRBJ1-2; length: 15; size: NA; D: TRBD1; CDR3: CASSWGQGARYGYTF; DNA: TGTGCCAGTAGTTGGGGACAGGGGGCGCGCTATGGCTACACCTTC
V: TRBV5-6; J: TRBJ2-1; length: 11; size: few; D: NA; CDR3: CASSRSNEQFF; DNA: TGTGCCAGCAGCAGGAGTAATGAGCAGTTCTTC
V: TRBV5-6; J: TRBJ2-7; length: 15; size: NA; D: TRBD1; CDR3: CASSLVGTGGWEQYF; DNA: TGTGCCAGCAGCTTGGTTGGGACAGGGGGCTGGGAGCAGTACTTC
V: TRBV4-1; J: TRBJ1-4; length: 17; size: NA; D: NA; CDR3: CASSQGPSERANEKLFF; DNA: TGCGCCAGCAGCCAAGGGCCCTCGGAACGGGCTAATGAAAAACTGTTTTTT
V: TRBV27; J: TRBJ2-2; length: 16; size: NA; D: NA; CDR3: CASSPRQATNTGELFF; DNA: TGTGCCAGCAGCCCCAGGCAAGCCACGAACACCGGGGAGCTGTTTTTT
V: TRBV6-5; J: TRBJ2-7; length: 16; size: NA; D: NA; CDR3: CASSSVLGGVPYEQYF; DNA: TGTGCCAGCAGTTCGGTCTTGGGGGGCGTCCCCTACGAGCAGTACTTC
V: TRBV5-6; J: TRBJ2-7; length: 14; size: NA; D: TRBD2; CDR3: CASSPGLAGYEQYF; DNA: TGTGCCAGCAGCCCCGGACTAGCGGGCTACGAGCAGTACTTC
V: TRBV11-1; J: TRBJ2-7; length: 14; size: NA; D: TRBD2; CDR3: CASSSGLGFYEQYF; DNA: TGTGCCAGCAGCTCGGGACTAGGTTTCTACGAGCAGTACTTC
V: TRBV11-2; J: TRBJ2-7; length: 15; size: once; D: TRBD2; CDR3: CASSLVAGGRYEQYF; DNA: TGTGCCAGCAGCTTAGTAGCGGGAGGGCGGTACGAGCAGTACTTC
V: TRBV5-4; J: TRBJ2-7; length: 14; size: NA; D: TRBD2; CDR3: CASSSGTSSVEQYF; DNA: TGTGCCAGCAGCTCCGGGACTAGCTCCGTAGAGCAGTACTTC
V: TRBV2; J: TRBJ2-1; length: 16; size: NA; D: TRBD2; CDR3: CASSRSSGSSYNEQFF; DNA: TGTGCCAGCAGTAGGTCTAGCGGGAGCTCCTACAATGAGCAGTTCTTC
V: TRBV2; J: TRBJ2-5; length: 12; size: NA; D: NA; CDR3: CASISGRETQYF; DNA: TGTGCCAGCATCTCAGGGCGGGAGACCCAGTACTTC
V: TRBV15; J: TRBJ1-3; length: 16; size: NA; D: NA; CDR3: CATSRDPESSGNTIYF; DNA: TGTGCCACCAGCAGAGATCCGGAGAGCTCTGGAAACACCATATATTTT
V: TRBV27; J: TRBJ2-1; length: 15; size: NA; D: TRBD2; CDR3: CASSLSTSAYNEQFF; DNA: TGTGCCAGCAGTTTATCAACTAGCGCCTACAATGAGCAGTTCTTC
V: TRBV6-5; J: TRBJ2-4; length: 14; size: NA; D: NA; CDR3: CASSYGGEENIQYF; DNA: TGTGCCAGCAGTTATGGAGGGGAGGAGAACATTCAGTACTTC
V: TRBV4-3; J: TRBJ1-2; length: 16; size: NA; D: TRBD1; CDR3: CASSQVPRDRGHGYTF; DNA: TGCGCCAGCAGCCAAGTTCCTAGAGACAGGGGCCATGGCTACACCTTC
V: TRBV10-2; J: TRBJ2-7; length: 13; size: NA; D: TRBD2; CDR3: CASSVLAGNEQYF; DNA: TGCGCCAGCAGTGTTCTAGCGGGAAACGAGCAGTACTTC
V: TRBV27; J: TRBJ2-3; length: 14; size: NA; D: NA; CDR3: CASTLGSSTDTQYF; DNA: TGTGCCAGCACTTTGGGAAGTAGCACAGATACGCAGTATTTT
V: TRBV27; J: TRBJ2-1; length: 16; size: NA; D: TRBD2; CDR3: CASSFPSGSVDNEQFF; DNA: TGTGCCAGCAGTTTCCCTAGCGGGAGTGTCGACAATGAGCAGTTCTTC
V: TRBV29-1; J: TRBJ2-3; length: 17; size: NA; D: NA; CDR3: CSAIPRDHPGPPDTQYF; DNA: TGCAGCGCTATACCGAGGGACCATCCAGGTCCCCCAGATACGCAGTATTTT
V: TRBV28; J: TRBJ1-4; length: 15; size: NA; D: TRBD1; CDR3: CASSPRTGWNEKLFF; DNA: TGTGCCAGCAGTCCCCGGACAGGGTGGAATGAAAAACTGTTTTTT